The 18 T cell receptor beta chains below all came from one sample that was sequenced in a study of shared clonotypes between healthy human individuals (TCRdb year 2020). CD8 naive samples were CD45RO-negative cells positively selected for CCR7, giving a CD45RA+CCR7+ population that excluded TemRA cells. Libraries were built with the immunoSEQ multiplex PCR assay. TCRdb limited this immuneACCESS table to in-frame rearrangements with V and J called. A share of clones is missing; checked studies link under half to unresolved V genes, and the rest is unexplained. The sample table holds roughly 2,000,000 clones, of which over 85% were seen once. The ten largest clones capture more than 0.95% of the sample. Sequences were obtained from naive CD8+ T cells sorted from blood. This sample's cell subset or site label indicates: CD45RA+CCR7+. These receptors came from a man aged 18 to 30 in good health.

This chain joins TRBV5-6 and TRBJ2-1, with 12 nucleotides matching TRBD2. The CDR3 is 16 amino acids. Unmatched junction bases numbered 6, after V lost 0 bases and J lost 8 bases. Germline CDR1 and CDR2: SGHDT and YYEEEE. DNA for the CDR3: TGTGCCAGCAGCTTGGGACTAGCGGGAGTATCTGATGAGCAGTTCTTC. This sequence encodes CASSLGLAGVSDEQFF.

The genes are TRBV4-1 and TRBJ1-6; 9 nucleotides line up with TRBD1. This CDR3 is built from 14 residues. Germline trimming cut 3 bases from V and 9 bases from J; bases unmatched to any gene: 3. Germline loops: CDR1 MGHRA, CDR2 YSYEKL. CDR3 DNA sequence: TGCGCCAGCAGCCAGACAGGGGGACTTTCACCCCTCCACTTT. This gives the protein CASSQTGGLSPLHF.

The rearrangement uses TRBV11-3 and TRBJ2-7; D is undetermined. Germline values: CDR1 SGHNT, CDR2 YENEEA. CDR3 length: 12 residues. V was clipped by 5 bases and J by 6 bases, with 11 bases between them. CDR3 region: CASSRPGGEQYF. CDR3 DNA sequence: TGTGCCAGCAGCCGCCCTGGTGGCGAGCAGTACTTC.

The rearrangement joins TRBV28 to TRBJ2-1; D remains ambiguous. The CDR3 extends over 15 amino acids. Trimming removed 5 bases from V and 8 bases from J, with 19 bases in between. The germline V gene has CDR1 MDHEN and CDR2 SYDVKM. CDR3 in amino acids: CASSLDRSGPYEQFF. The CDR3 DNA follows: TGTGCCAGCAGTCTCGACCGCTCCGGCCCCTATGAGCAGTTCTTC. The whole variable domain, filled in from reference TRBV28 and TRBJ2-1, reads DVKVTQSSRYLVKRTGEKVFLECVQDMDHENMFWYRQDPGLGLRLIYFSYDVKMKEKGDIPEGYSVSREKKERFSLILESASTNQTSMYLCASSLDRSGPYEQFFGPGTRLTVL.

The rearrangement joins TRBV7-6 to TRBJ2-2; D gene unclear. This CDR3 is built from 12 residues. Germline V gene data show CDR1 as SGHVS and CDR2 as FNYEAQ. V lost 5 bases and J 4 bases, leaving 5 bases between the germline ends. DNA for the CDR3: TGTGCCAGCAGCCAATCCACCGGGGAGCTGTTTTTT. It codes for CASSQSTGELFF.

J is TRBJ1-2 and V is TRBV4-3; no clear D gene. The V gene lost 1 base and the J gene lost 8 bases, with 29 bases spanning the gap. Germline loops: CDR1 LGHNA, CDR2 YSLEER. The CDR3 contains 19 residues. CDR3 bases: TGCGCCAGCAGCCAAGTATTCGGGGTGGGGATTCCGCCCGTGGAAGGCTACACCTTC. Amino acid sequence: CASSQVFGVGIPPVEGYTF.

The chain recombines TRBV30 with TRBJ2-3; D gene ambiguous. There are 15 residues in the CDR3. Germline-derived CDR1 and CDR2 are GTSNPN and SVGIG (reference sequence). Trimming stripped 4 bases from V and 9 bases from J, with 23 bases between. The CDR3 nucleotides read TGTGCCTGGACCCCCAGGACCGGGTTGGATGACACGCAGTATTTT. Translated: CAWTPRTGLDDTQYF.

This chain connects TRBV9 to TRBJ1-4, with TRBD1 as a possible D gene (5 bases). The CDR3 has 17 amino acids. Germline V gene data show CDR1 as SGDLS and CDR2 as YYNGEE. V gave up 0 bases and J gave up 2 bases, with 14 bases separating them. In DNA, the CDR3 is TGTGCCAGCAGCGTAGAGCCAGGGATGGGGACTAATGAAAAACTGTTTTTT. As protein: CASSVEPGMGTNEKLFF.

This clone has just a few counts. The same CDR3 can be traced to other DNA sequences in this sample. The CDR3 is CASSFWGGTDTQYF. The CDR3, as DNA: TGTGCCAGCAGCTTTTGGGGGGGCACAGATACGCAGTATTTT. This chain uses TRBV5-4 with TRBJ2-3, with D maybe TRBD2 (6 bases). The CDR3 contains 14 residues. The V end lost 2 bases, the J end lost 1 base, and 8 bases lay between the germline ends. CDR1 SGHNT and CDR2 YYREEE come from the germline V gene (reference sequence).

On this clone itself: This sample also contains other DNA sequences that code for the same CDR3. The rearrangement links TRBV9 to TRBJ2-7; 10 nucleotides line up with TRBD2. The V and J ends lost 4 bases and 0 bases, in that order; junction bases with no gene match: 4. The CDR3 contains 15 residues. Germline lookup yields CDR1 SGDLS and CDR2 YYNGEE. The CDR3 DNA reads TGTGCCAGCAGCCCCGGACTAGCGGACTCCTACGAGCAGTACTTC. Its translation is CASSPGLADSYEQYF.

DNA for the CDR3: TGTGCCAGCAGCTCACTAGCGGGGGACCAAGAGACCCAGTACTTC. Translation: CASSSLAGDQETQYF. The gene calls are TRBV28 and TRBJ2-5; 11 positions match TRBD2. Germline trimming cut 6 bases from V and 0 bases from J; bases unmatched to any gene: 3. The CDR3 is 15 amino acids. Germline values: CDR1 MDHEN, CDR2 SYDVKM.

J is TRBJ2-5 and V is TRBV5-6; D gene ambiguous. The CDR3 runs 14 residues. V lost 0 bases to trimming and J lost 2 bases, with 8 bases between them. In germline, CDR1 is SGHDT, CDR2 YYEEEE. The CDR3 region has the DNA TGTGCCAGCAGCTTGGCCGCAGGACAAGAGACCCAGTACTTC. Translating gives CASSLAAGQETQYF. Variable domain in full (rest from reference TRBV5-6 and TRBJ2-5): DAGVTQSPTHLIKTRGQQVTLRCSPKSGHDTVSWYQQALGQGPQFIFQYYEEEERQRGNFPDRFSGHQFPNYSSELNVNALLLGDSALYLCASSLAAGQETQYFGPGTRLLVL.

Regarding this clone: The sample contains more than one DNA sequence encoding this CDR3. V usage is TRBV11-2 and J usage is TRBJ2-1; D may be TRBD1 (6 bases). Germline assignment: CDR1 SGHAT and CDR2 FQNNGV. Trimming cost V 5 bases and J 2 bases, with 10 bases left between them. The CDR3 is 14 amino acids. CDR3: CASSPEGAYNEQFF. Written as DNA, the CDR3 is TGTGCCAGCAGCCCAGAGGGGGCCTACAATGAGCAGTTCTTC.

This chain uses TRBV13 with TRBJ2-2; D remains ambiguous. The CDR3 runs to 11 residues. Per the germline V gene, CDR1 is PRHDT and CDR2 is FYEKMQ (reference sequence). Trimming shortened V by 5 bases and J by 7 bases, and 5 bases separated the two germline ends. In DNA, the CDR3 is TGTGCCAGCAGCCAAGGCGGGGAGCTGTTTTTT. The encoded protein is CASSQGGELFF.

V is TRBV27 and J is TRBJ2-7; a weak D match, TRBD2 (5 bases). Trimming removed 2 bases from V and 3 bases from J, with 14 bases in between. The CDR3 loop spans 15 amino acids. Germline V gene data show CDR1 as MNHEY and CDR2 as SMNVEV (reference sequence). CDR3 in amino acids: CASSLRGRVIYEQYF. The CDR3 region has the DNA TGTGCCAGCAGTTTACGGGGAAGGGTTATCTACGAGCAGTACTTC.

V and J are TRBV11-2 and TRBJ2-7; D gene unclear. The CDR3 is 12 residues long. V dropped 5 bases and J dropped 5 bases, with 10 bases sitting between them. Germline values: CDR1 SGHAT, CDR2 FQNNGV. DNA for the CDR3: TGTGCCAGCAGCCCGCCCCTTAACGAGCAGTACTTC. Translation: CASSPPLNEQYF.

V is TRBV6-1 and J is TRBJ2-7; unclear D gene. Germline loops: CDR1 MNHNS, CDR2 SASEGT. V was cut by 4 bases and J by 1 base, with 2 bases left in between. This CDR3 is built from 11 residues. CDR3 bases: TGTGCCAGCAGTGGATCCTACGAGCAGTACTTC. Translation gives CASSGSYEQYF.

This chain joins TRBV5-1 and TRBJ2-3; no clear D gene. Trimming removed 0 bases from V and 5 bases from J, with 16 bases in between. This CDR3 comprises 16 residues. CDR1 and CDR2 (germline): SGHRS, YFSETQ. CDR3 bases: TGCGCCAGCAGCTTGGCCTGGGGTGATGGTGTAGATACGCAGTATTTT. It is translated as CASSLAWGDGVDTQYF.